The 17 T cell receptor beta chains given below trace back to one sample, sequenced in a study of cytomegalovirus exposure and HLA in healthy donors (dated by TCRdb to about 2017). Library preparation used the immunoSEQ multiplex PCR assay. A mixture of 60 forward primers for TCR Vbeta segments and 13 reverse primers for TCR Jbeta segments was used in the multiplex PCR. TCRdb limited this immuneACCESS table to in-frame rearrangements with V and J called. A share of clones is missing; checked studies link under half to unresolved V genes, and the rest is unexplained. In all, the sample holds around 100,000 clones, and around 76% of those were seen once. In total, the top ten clones hold roughly 19% of the sample. Material: PBMCs. The source of these receptors is a woman in her fifties or sixties in good health and CMV-seropositive.

DNA of the CDR3: TGTGCCAGCAGTCCTACTACCTTCGATGAGCAGTTCTTC. It yields the protein CASSPTTFDEQFF. The rearrangement uses TRBV6-4 and TRBJ2-1; D gene uncertain. Germline-derived CDR1 and CDR2 are MRHNA and SNTAGT. This CDR3 contains 13 residues. The V gene lost 5 bases and the J gene lost 8 bases, with 13 bases spanning the gap.

The chain carries TRBV7-8 and TRBJ2-5; D uncertain. Judging by the DNA end, TRBJ2-7 fits better; the J call may be wrong. CDR3 length equals 13 residues. Per germline, CDR1 SGHVS and CDR2 FQNEAQ. As DNA, the CDR3 is TGTGCCAGCAGCTTAGACCGTACCTACGAGCAGTACTTC. It codes for CASSLDRTYEQYF.

The V and J genes are TRBV18 and TRBJ1-5, with 7 positions matching TRBD1. CDR1 is KGHSH and CDR2 is LQKENI in the germline V gene. V was pared by 1 base and J by 2 bases, with 8 bases of the junction left unmatched. The length of the CDR3 is 17 residues. The CDR3 sequence is CASSPREGGLGNQPQHF. The CDR3 DNA sequence: TGTGCCAGCTCACCACGGGAAGGGGGCTTGGGCAATCAGCCCCAGCATTTT.

This chain links TRBV30 with TRBJ1-3; possibly TRBD1 for D (5 bases). The CDR3 length is 13 residues. Germline lookup yields CDR1 GTSNPN and CDR2 SVGIG (reference sequence). Trimming cost V 7 bases and J 0 bases, with 10 bases left between them. The DNA for the CDR3 is TGTGCCTCCCGGGGGAACTCTGGAAACACCATATATTTT. Translation gives CASRGNSGNTIYF.

This chain connects TRBV4-2 to TRBJ2-5; 8 bases match TRBD2. V shed 1 base, J shed 1 base, and the junction held 8 bases outside the gene matches. In germline, CDR1 is LGHNA, CDR2 YNFKEQ. The CDR3 is 17 residues long. In nucleotides, the CDR3 is TGTGCCAGCAGCCAAGTCGGGGCTAGCGGGCTCCAAGAGACCCAGTACTTC. Protein product: CASSQVGASGLQETQYF.

This CDR3 is CASSRTVEQYF. The CDR3 bases are TGTGCCAGCAGCCGGACTGTCGAGCAGTACTTC. The gene calls are TRBV2 and TRBJ2-7; tentatively, D is TRBD2 (5 bases). The CDR3 loop spans 11 amino acids. The germline V and J ends were trimmed by 6 bases and 6 bases, with 9 bases remaining between them. From germline, CDR1 is SNHLY and CDR2 FYNNEI.

The rearrangement joins TRBV4-1 to TRBJ1-2; D is perhaps TRBD1 (6 bases). Trimming left V 4 bases short and J 8 bases short, with 17 bases between. The CDR3 loop spans 14 amino acids. CDR1 is MGHRA and CDR2 is YSYEKL in the germline V gene. CDR3 protein: CASSPLTRGRGYTF. The CDR3 coding sequence is TGCGCCAGCAGCCCACTCACCAGGGGTCGCGGCTACACCTTC.

This clone was counted between two and nine times. V is TRBV27 and J is TRBJ1-2, with 7 bases identical to TRBD1. Germline V gene lookup returns CDR1 MNHEY and CDR2 SMNVEV (reference sequence). V lost 5 bases to trimming and J lost 8 bases; unmatched junction nucleotides: 11. The CDR3 extends over 14 amino acids. DNA of the CDR3: TGTGCCAGCAGTCCCCTCCAACCGGGACAGGGCTACACCTTC. Translated: CASSPLQPGQGYTF.

This clone turned up a few times. The chain uses TRBV30 and TRBJ2-1, with unresolved D. The CDR3 is 12 amino acids. V was clipped by 2 bases and J by 4 bases, with 6 bases between them. CDR1 is GTSNPN, CDR2 SVGIG, per germline (reference sequence). CDR3 bases: TGTGCCTGGAGTCCCCCTTACAATGAGCAGTTCTTC. This codes for CAWSPPYNEQFF.

V gene TRBV28 combines with J gene TRBJ2-5; TRBD1 matches at 7 bases. This CDR3 is 14 amino acids long. CDR1 MDHEN and CDR2 SYDVKM come from the germline V gene. V lost 2 bases and J lost 5; bases outside the gene matches: 5. The CDR3 sequence: CASSLDRVGETQYF. The CDR3 DNA sequence: TGTGCCAGCAGTTTAGACAGGGTCGGGGAGACCCAGTACTTC.

The chain couples TRBV5-4 to TRBJ2-5; TRBD1 matches at 9 bases. V dropped 4 bases and J dropped 5; count of bases not matched to a gene: 9. The CDR3 sequence is 15 residues long. The germline CDR1 and CDR2 sequences are SGHNT and YYREEE (reference sequence). CDR3 residues: CASSQQGARWETQYF. CDR3 bases: TGTGCCAGCAGCCAACAGGGGGCGCGGTGGGAGACCCAGTACTTC.

Note on this clone: As the CDR3 is not closed by the conserved phenylalanine or tryptophan, this likely results from a read error. V is TRBV6-5 and J is TRBJ2-7; perhaps TRBD2 as D (5 bases). The CDR3 spans 14 residues. The germline V gene has CDR1 MNHEY and CDR2 SVGAGI. V was trimmed by 5 bases and J by 5 bases, leaving 16 bases between them. The CDR3 sequence is CASSTRTRVHEQYL. The DNA for the CDR3 is TGTGCCAGCAGTACGCGGACGAGGGTCCACGAGCAGTACCTC.

V usage is TRBV5-8 and J usage is TRBJ2-3, with TRBD2 identical over 11 bases. CDR1 and CDR2 from the germline V gene are SGHTS and YDEGEE. The CDR3 loop spans 16 amino acids. The V and J ends lost 4 bases and 3 bases, in that order; junction bases with no gene match: 7. The CDR3 DNA reads TGTGCCAGCAGCCCAGGGACTAGCGGCACGACAGATACGCAGTATTTT. Its protein is CASSPGTSGTTDTQYF.

Only a few counts were recorded for this clone. V usage is TRBV9 and J usage is TRBJ1-3; tentative D call: TRBD1 (5 bases). CDR1 SGDLS and CDR2 YYNGEE come from the germline V gene. The CDR3 extends over 16 amino acids. The V end lost 0 bases, the J end lost 2 bases, and 12 bases lay between the germline ends. As DNA, the CDR3 is TGTGCCAGCAGCGTAGGACAGATAGGGACTGGAAACACCATATATTTT. Protein: CASSVGQIGTGNTIYF.

J is TRBJ2-7 and V is TRBV13; D perhaps matches TRBD1 (5 bases). The V and J ends lost 7 bases and 2 bases respectively, with 15 bases between them. The CDR3 has 14 residues. Germline V gene sequence: CDR1 PRHDT, CDR2 FYEKMQ (reference sequence). The CDR3 sequence is CASTLGPKPYEQYF. CDR3 DNA sequence: TGTGCCAGCACGCTGGGGCCGAAACCCTACGAGCAGTACTTC.

The chain combines TRBV10-3 with TRBJ1-5; TRBD1 agrees at 8 bases. V was clipped by 6 bases and J by 6 bases; unmatched bases: 4. The CDR3 length is 13 residues. Germline assignment: CDR1 ENHRY and CDR2 SYGVKD. CDR3 nucleotides: TGTGCCATCAGCGGGACAGGCCCTCAGCCCCAGCATTTT. Residues: CAISGTGPQPQHF.

This chain joins TRBV5-4 and TRBJ2-1, with TRBD2 identical over 11 bases. CDR1 is SGHNT, CDR2 YYREEE, per germline (reference sequence). The V gene end was trimmed by 4 bases and the J gene end by 1 base; junction bases not matched to a gene: 4. The CDR3 is 16 residues long. CDR3 loop: CASSTGTSGSYNEQFF. The CDR3 nucleotides read TGTGCCAGCAGCACAGGGACTAGCGGATCCTACAATGAGCAGTTCTTC. The variable domain in full, completed from reference TRBV5-4 and TRBJ2-1, reads ETGVTQSPTHLIKTRGQQVTLRCSSQSGHNTVSWYQQALGQGPQFIFQYYREEENGRGNFPPRFSGLQFPNYSSELNVNALELDDSALYLCASSTGTSGSYNEQFFGPGTRLTVL.